These 14 T cell receptor beta chains were all obtained from the same sample, sequenced in a study of T cells in Graves' hyperthyroidism and ophthalmopathy. Amplification of TCR beta CDR3 regions used RNA as the template. The HTBI primer set was used in a first-round RT-PCR of the TCR CDR3. Each CDR3 protein gets one entry after TCRdb re-called the multiplex PCR reads with MiXCR. The table includes hundreds of thousands of distinct CDR3 sequences, approximately 15% detected once. Sequencing was carried out using blood. The receptors stem from a woman in her thirties or forties with Graves' ophthalmopathy.

The CDR3 protein is CASRWAVGSYTF. The CDR3 region has the DNA TGTGCCAGCAGGTGGGCGGTTGGAAGCTACACCTTC. J is TRBJ1-2 and V is TRBV28, with D hard to call. The CDR3 runs to 12 residues. Trimming took 6 bases from V and 9 from J, leaving 14 bases between them. The germline CDR1 and CDR2 sequences are MDHEN and SYDVKM.

This clonotype was counted ten times or more. The chain has TRBV28 and TRBJ1-1; D gene uncertain. The CDR3 loop spans 13 amino acids. V gave up 8 bases and J gave up 11 bases, with 21 bases separating them. Looked up from germline, CDR1 is MDHEN and CDR2 is SYDVKM. This CDR3 reads CASQRTAPPRAFF. The CDR3 region has the DNA TGTGCCAGCCAGCGAACAGCCCCCCCACGCGCTTTCTTT. Full variable domain (rest looked up from reference TRBV28 and TRBJ1-1): DVKVTQSSRYLVKRTGEKVFLECVQDMDHENMFWYRQDPGLGLRLIYFSYDVKMKEKGDIPEGYSVSREKKERFSLILESASTNQTSMYLCASQRTAPPRAFFGQGTRLTVV.

This clonotype was recorded at least ten times. V is TRBV6-5 and J is TRBJ1-5, with 9 bases that match TRBD1. The CDR3 is made up of 15 amino acids. Germline CDR1 reads MNHEY; CDR2 reads SVGAGI. V lost 2 bases to trimming and J lost 3 bases; unmatched junction nucleotides: 2. The CDR3 DNA sequence: TGTGCCAGCAGTTACGGGACAGGGCACAATCAGCCCCAGCATTTT. Protein product: CASSYGTGHNQPQHF.

The chain carries TRBV7-9 and TRBJ2-7, with TRBD2 matching 11 bases. The CDR3 length is 15 residues. Looked up from germline, CDR1 is SEHNR and CDR2 is FQNEAQ (reference sequence). The trim removed 5 bases at V and 6 bases at J, leaving 9 bases unmatched. CDR3 nucleotide sequence: TGTGCCAGCAGCCCGCGTACTAGCGGGAGACCCGAGCAGTACTTC. Translating gives CASSPRTSGRPEQYF.

This clonotype has ten or more counts. The CDR3 reads CASSLKLGRNYGYTF. The CDR3 DNA is TGTGCCAGCAGTTTAAAGTTAGGGCGTAACTATGGCTACACCTTC. The chain recombines TRBV12-3 or TRBV12-4 with TRBJ1-2, with D uncertain. The germline V and J ends were trimmed by 2 bases and 1 base, with 11 bases remaining between them. This CDR3 contains 15 residues.

This CDR3 reads CASRKNRGAYEQYF. The CDR3 DNA sequence: TGTGCCAGCAGAAAGAACAGGGGGGCCTACGAGCAGTACTTC. The rearrangement joins TRBV27 to TRBJ2-7; TRBD1 agrees at 8 bases. The CDR3 has 14 amino acids. With V trimmed by 6 bases and J by 2 bases, 6 bases remained unmatched. Germline CDR1 is MNHEY and CDR2 is SMNVEV (reference sequence).

This clonotype has ten or more counts. The chain uses TRBV12-3 or TRBV12-4 and TRBJ2-7; D remains unclear. V dropped 3 bases and J dropped 6 bases, with 12 bases sitting between them. The CDR3 is 13 residues long. CDR3 amino acids: CASSFSAPAEQYF. The DNA for the CDR3 is TGTGCCAGCAGTTTTTCTGCTCCCGCCGAGCAGTACTTC.

This clonotype has more than one count but fewer than ten. The chain couples TRBV29-1 to TRBJ1-2, with 7 bases lining up with TRBD1. V shed 6 bases, J shed 2 bases, and the junction held 3 bases outside the gene matches. The CDR3 extends over 12 amino acids. The germline V gene has CDR1 SQVTM and CDR2 ANQGSEA. CDR3 sequence: CSVDRQNYGYTF. The CDR3 DNA sequence: TGCAGCGTGGACAGGCAGAACTATGGCTACACCTTC.

This clonotype was seen at least ten times. V gene TRBV20-1 combines with J gene TRBJ2-7; D is unclear. CDR3 length: 11 amino acids. V lost 5 bases and J 3 bases, leaving 8 bases between the germline ends. From germline, CDR1 is DFQATT and CDR2 SNEGSKA (reference sequence). The CDR3 region is CSALVLYEQYF. The CDR3 region has the DNA TGCAGTGCTCTTGTGCTCTACGAGCAGTACTTC.

V gene TRBV4-3 combines with J gene TRBJ2-7, with 9 nucleotides matching TRBD1. The V gene end was trimmed by 1 base and the J gene end by 3 bases; junction bases not matched to a gene: 4. There are 15 residues in the CDR3. Germline V CDR1 and CDR2: LGHNA, YSLEER. The CDR3: CASSQGWGQGYEQYF. The CDR3 DNA reads as TGCGCCAGCAGCCAAGGTTGGGGACAGGGCTACGAGCAGTACTTC.

In its sample, this clonotype was seen many times. The V and J genes are TRBV12-3 or TRBV12-4 and TRBJ1-1, with a possible D match to TRBD1 (6 bases). This CDR3 contains 13 residues. V was clipped by 6 bases and J by 2 bases, with 10 bases between them. This CDR3 reads CASRVQGNTEAFF. CDR3 coding DNA: TGTGCCAGCAGGGTACAGGGAAACACTGAAGCTTTCTTT.

This clonotype was counted many times. The V gene is TRBV4-1, the J gene TRBJ2-6, with D perhaps assigned TRBD1 or TRBD2 (5 bases each). The germline V gene has CDR1 MGHRA and CDR2 YSYEKL. This CDR3 has 16 amino acids. V gave up 4 bases and J gave up 0 bases, with 10 bases separating them. Here the CDR3 DNA reads TGCGCCAGCAGCCCGGGACCGAGCTCTGGGGCCAACGTCCTGACTTTC. Translated, it gives CASSPGPSSGANVLTF.

This clonotype was picked up many times. The V gene is TRBV19, the J gene TRBJ2-5; D is uncertain. Trimming took off 4 bases at V and 5 bases at J, with 11 bases between the two ends. The germline CDR1 and CDR2 sequences are LNHDA and SQIVND (reference sequence). The CDR3 spans 13 residues. CDR3 sequence reads: CASSKNLLETQYF. CDR3 bases: TGTGCCAGTAGTAAAAATTTATTGGAGACCCAGTACTTC.

This clonotype was seen ten or more times. This sequence joins TRBV29-1 and TRBJ1-1, with 7 bases aligning to TRBD1. With 5 bases clipped from V and 3 bases from J, the junction kept 3 bases outside the gene matches. This CDR3 spans 12 amino acids. Germline values: CDR1 SQVTM, CDR2 ANQGSEA. The DNA of the CDR3 is TGCAGCGTTTCAGACAGGGACACTGAAGCTTTCTTT. Its translation: CSVSDRDTEAFF.